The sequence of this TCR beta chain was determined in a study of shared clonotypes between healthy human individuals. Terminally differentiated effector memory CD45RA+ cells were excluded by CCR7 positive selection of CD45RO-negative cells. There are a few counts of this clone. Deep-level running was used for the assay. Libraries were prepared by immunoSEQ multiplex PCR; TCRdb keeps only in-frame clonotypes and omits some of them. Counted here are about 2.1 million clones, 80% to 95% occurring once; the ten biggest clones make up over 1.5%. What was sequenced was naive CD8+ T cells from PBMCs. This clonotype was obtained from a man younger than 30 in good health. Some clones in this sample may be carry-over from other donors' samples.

The DNA for the CDR3 is TGTGCCAGCAGGGAAAGAGGGTGGCTGCCCCAGCATTTT. Protein sequence: CASRERGWLPQHF. This chain joins TRBV27 and TRBJ1-5; no definite D call. V was cut by 6 bases and J by 9 bases, with 15 bases left in between. The germline gives CDR1 MNHEY, CDR2 SMNVEV (reference sequence). This CDR3 contains 13 residues.